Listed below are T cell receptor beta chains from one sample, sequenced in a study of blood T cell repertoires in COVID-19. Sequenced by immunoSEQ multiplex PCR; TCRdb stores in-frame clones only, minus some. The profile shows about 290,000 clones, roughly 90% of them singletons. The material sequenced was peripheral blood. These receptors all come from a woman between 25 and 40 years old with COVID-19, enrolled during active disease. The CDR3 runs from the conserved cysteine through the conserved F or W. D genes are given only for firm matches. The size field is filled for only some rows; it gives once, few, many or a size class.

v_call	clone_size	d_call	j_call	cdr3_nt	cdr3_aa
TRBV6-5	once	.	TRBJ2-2	TGTGCCAGCAGGGGGTTTGTGGACAGCACCGGGGAGCTGTTTTTT	CASRGFVDSTGELFF
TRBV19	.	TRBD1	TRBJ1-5	TGTGCCAGTCGGACAGGGATGCGGGGGCTTAATCAGCCCCAGCATTTT	CASRTGMRGLNQPQHF
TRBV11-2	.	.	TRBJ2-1	TGTGCCAGCAGCTTTCATCCCGGGGTTCGGGATGAGCAGTTCTTC	CASSFHPGVRDEQFF
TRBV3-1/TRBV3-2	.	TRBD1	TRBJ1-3	TGTGCCAGCAGTCGTGGACAGGGGGGAAACACCATATATTTT	CASSRGQGGNTIYF
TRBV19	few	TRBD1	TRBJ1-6	TGTGCCACGAGGGGGACAGGGGTGGCTCCCCTCCACTTT	CATRGTGVAPLHF
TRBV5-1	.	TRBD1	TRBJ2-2	TGCGCCAGCAGCTTCTCCGGGACAGGGTTCGGGGAGCTGTTTTTT	CASSFSGTGFGELFF
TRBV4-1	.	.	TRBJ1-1	TGCGCCAGCAGCCCCCCGGGGGGAGACACTGAAGCTTTCTTT	CASSPPGGDTEAFF
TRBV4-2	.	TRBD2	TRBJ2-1	TGTGCCAGCAGCCAAGCGGGACTAGCGGGAGAGGATGAGCAGTTCTTC	CASSQAGLAGEDEQFF
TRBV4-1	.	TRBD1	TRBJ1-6	TGCGCCAGCAGCCCCCTGGGACAGAATAATTCACCCCTCCACTTT	CASSPLGQNNSPLHF
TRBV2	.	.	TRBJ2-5	TGTGCCAGCAGTGTGGGGGGGGCCGCAGAGACCCAGTACTTC	CASSVGGAAETQYF
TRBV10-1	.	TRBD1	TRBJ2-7	TGCGCCAGCAGTGACCGGGACAGGGGTGACTACGAGCAGTACTTC	CASSDRDRGDYEQYF
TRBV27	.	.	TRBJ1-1	TGTGCCAGCAGTTGGGCGGGGGGCACTGAAGCTTTCTTT	CASSWAGGTEAFF
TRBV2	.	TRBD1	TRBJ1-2	TGTGCCAGCAGTTTCGGACAGGCGAACTATGGCTACACCTTC	CASSFGQANYGYTF
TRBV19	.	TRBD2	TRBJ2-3	TGTGCCAGTAGCGGAAGCCGTAGCGGGGGCTTGGATTTT	CASSGSRSGGLDF
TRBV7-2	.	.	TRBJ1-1	TGTGCCAGCAGCCAACGGAGGGGTCCCGAAGCTTTCTTT	CASSQRRGPEAFF
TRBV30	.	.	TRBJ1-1	TGTGCCTGGAGTTCAGGAATGAACACTGAAGCTTTCTTT	CAWSSGMNTEAFF
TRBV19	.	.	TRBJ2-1	TGTGCCAGTAGTATAGCTAGGAACCTCCTTTACAATGAGCAGTTCTTC	CASSIARNLLYNEQFF
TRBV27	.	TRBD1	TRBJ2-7	TGTGCCAGCAGTTTAGGGACAGACTTCGAGCAGTACTTC	CASSLGTDFEQYF
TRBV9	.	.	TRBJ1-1	TGTGCCAGCAGCGTAGATTGGGGAGGGTTTGAAGCTTTCTTT	CASSVDWGGFEAFF
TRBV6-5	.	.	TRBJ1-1	TGTGCCACCCGGGGAGAAAAGGGTCTAAGCCCTGAAGCTTTCTTT	CATRGEKGLSPEAFF
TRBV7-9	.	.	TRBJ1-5	TGTGCCAGCAGCTTAGAGCGGGGTGGCAGGGGAAATCAGCCCCAGCATTTT	CASSLERGGRGNQPQHF
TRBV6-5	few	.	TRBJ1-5	TGTGCCAGCAGTTACTCGGAGGGTTCCCAGCCCCAGCATTTT	CASSYSEGSQPQHF
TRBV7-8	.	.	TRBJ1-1	TGTGCCAGCAGCCGAGGAGGGAACACTGAAGCTTTCTTT	CASSRGGNTEAFF
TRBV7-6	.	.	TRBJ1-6	TGTGCCAGCAGCTTGGGCCAGGGCCGCAGCTCCTATAATTCACCCCTCCACTTT	CASSLGQGRSSYNSPLHF
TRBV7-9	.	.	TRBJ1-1	TGTGCCAGCAGCTTAGGACTGGGGGGTCCTGACACTGAAGCTTTCTTT	CASSLGLGGPDTEAFF
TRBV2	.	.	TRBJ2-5	TGTGCCAGCACTGAGGGGAGACTACAAGAGACCCAGTACTTC	CASTEGRLQETQYF
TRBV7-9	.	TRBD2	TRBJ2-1	TGTGCCAGCAGCTTGGGTGGGGGACTACATTTAAATGAGCAGTTCTTC	CASSLGGGLHLNEQFF
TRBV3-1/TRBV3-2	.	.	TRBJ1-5	TGTGCCAGCAGCCCCCTCCGGGAGATAAATCAGCCCCAGCATTTT	CASSPLREINQPQHF
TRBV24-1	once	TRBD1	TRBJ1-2	TGTGCCACCAGTGGCCAGGGGGATTATGGCTACACCTTC	CATSGQGDYGYTF
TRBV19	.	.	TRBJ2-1	TGTGCCAGTAGTATGGTCATGCTAGCCAATGAGCAGTTCTTC	CASSMVMLANEQFF
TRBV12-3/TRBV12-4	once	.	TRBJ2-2	TGTGCCAGCACGGGCACCGGGGAGCTGTTTTTT	CASTGTGELFF
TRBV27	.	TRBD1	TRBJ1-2	TGTGCCAGCAGTCGCAGTACAGGGGAGATCGTCTATGGCTACACCTTC	CASSRSTGEIVYGYTF
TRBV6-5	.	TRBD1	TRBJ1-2	TGTGCCAGCATAAGACAGGGTAATTGGCGTGGCTACACCTTC	CASIRQGNWRGYTF
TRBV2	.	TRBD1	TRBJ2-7	TGTGCCAGCCTCTGGACAGGGGGCTCCTACGAGCAGTACTTC	CASLWTGGSYEQYF
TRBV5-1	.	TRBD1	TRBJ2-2	TGCGCCAGCGGCAACACCGGGACAGCGGTCACCGGGGAGCTGTTTTTT	CASGNTGTAVTGELFF
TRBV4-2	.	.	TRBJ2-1	TGTGCCAGCAGCCAAGATGCTGGTAAAGGAGGGACTGAGCAGTTCTTC	CASSQDAGKGGTEQFF
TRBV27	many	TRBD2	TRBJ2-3	TGTGCCAGCAGCGCTAGCGGGGGGCCCACCGATACGCAGTATTTT	CASSASGGPTDTQYF
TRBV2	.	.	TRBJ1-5	TGTGCCAGCAGTGAGGCGGGGGATTATCAGCCCCAGCATTTT	CASSEAGDYQPQHF
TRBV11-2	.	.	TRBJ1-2	TGTGCCAGCAGCGAATCGGCGGCCGCAACGTATGGCTACACCTTC	CASSESAAATYGYTF
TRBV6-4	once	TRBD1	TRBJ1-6	TGTGCCAGCAGTGACCTTGTACGGCAGGGGGCTTCACCCCTCCACTTT	CASSDLVRQGASPLHF